The 20 T cell receptor beta chains listed next were all sequenced from one sample in a study of blood T cell repertoires in COVID-19 (dated by TCRdb to 2019 to 2021). The method behind the library was the immunoSEQ multiplex PCR assay. The immuneACCESS repertoire file appears here via TCRdb, limited to in-frame rearrangements. These files lack a portion of the clones; in checked studies, under half of the deficit traces to unresolved V genes, and the cause of the others is not known. Within this sample are roughly 380,000 clones, with roughly 85% of them counted one time only. The ten largest account for 3% to 4% of the sample. The sequencing input was peripheral blood. The source is a woman under 30 with acute or convalescent COVID-19.

This chain joins TRBV9 and TRBJ2-1, with a possible D match to TRBD1 (5 bases). The ends were cut back, 3 bases at V and 1 base at J, with 26 bases in the middle. This CDR3 has 20 amino acids. Germline CDR1 SGDLS, CDR2 YYNGEE. The chain's CDR3 is CASSGSRESPPFGSYNEQFF. The CDR3 DNA follows: TGTGCCAGCAGCGGATCCAGGGAATCCCCTCCCTTCGGGTCCTACAATGAGCAGTTCTTC.

The V and J genes are TRBV27 and TRBJ2-5; tentatively, D is TRBD1 (6 bases). The ends were cut back, 6 bases at V and 4 bases at J, with 18 bases in the middle. The CDR3 length is 15 residues. CDR1 and CDR2 (germline): MNHEY, SMNVEV (reference sequence). The CDR3 reads CASSPTWGLLETQYF. CDR3 sequence (DNA): TGTGCCAGCAGCCCAACTTGGGGGCTCTTAGAGACCCAGTACTTC.

V is TRBV12-1 and J is TRBJ2-3; the listed D gene, TRBD2, was not tested against the DNA. TRBV12-1 represents a pseudogene. The CDR3 loop spans 16 amino acids. For the CDR3, the DNA is TGTGCCAGCAGGCCCTTACTAGCGGGAGGTACAGATACGCAGTATTTT. Its translation is CASRPLLAGGTDTQYF.

With respect to this clone: The same CDR3 arises from other DNA sequences in this sample as well. V is TRBV29-1 and J is TRBJ1-1; D possibly corresponds to TRBD1 (5 bases). The CDR3 has 11 residues. In germline, CDR1 is SQVTM, CDR2 ANQGSEA. V lost 4 bases to trimming and J lost 4 bases, with 7 bases between them. CDR3 residues: CSVGGGTEAFF. The CDR3 DNA reads as TGCAGCGTTGGGGGGGGCACTGAAGCTTTCTTT.

V gene TRBV5-1 combines with J gene TRBJ2-3; D perhaps matches TRBD2 (5 bases). Looked up from germline, CDR1 is SGHRS and CDR2 is YFSETQ. The CDR3 is 14 amino acids. Trimming removed 4 bases at V and 4 bases at J, with 13 bases between. CDR3 protein: CASSNRLAADTQYF. The DNA of the CDR3 is TGCGCCAGCAGCAATAGGCTAGCCGCAGATACGCAGTATTTT.

The rearrangement uses TRBV29-1 and TRBJ1-4; D possibly corresponds to TRBD1 (5 bases). V dropped 4 bases and J dropped 3 bases, with 12 bases sitting between them. Per the germline V gene, CDR1 is SQVTM and CDR2 is ANQGSEA. CDR3 length equals 14 residues. CDR3 residues: CSVAPSGPNEKLFF. DNA for the CDR3: TGCAGCGTTGCCCCCTCAGGGCCTAATGAAAAACTGTTTTTT.

This chain links TRBV28 with TRBJ1-2, with a tentative D call TRBD1 (5 bases). There are 12 residues in the CDR3. Germline-derived CDR1 and CDR2 are MDHEN and SYDVKM. The V gene lost 4 bases and the J gene lost 8 bases, with 11 bases spanning the gap. As DNA, the CDR3 is TGTGCCAGCAGTTATAGGGGCAGGGGCTACACCTTC. Protein product: CASSYRGRGYTF.

The chain is built from TRBV21-1 and TRBJ2-7; TRBD2 is the table's D call, not checked against the DNA. TRBV21-1 is a pseudogene locus. This CDR3 contains 15 residues. The CDR3 region is CASSKTSGSFYEQYF. The CDR3 DNA reads as TGTGCCAGCAGCAAGACTAGCGGGAGCTTCTACGAGCAGTACTTC.

The chain is built from TRBV24-1 and TRBJ2-5, with D possibly matching TRBD2 (6 bases). Trimming took off 9 bases at V and 5 bases at J, with 18 bases between the two ends. The CDR3 runs to 14 residues. Per the germline V gene, CDR1 is KGHDR and CDR2 is SFDVKD. The CDR3 DNA is TGTGCCACCGCGGCCGGCGGGGTAAGGGAGACCCAGTACTTC. This encodes CATAAGGVRETQYF.

The rearrangement uses TRBV4-1 and TRBJ1-2; D might be TRBD1 (6 bases). The CDR3 extends over 15 amino acids. V was pared by 4 bases and J by 1 base, with 13 bases between. Germline V lookup: CDR1 MGHRA, CDR2 YSYEKL. CDR3 in amino acids: CASSLTPDSNYGYTF. In DNA form, the CDR3 reads TGCGCCAGCAGCCTCACTCCGGACAGTAACTATGGCTACACCTTC.

The chain couples TRBV9 to TRBJ2-3; the match to TRBD2 covers 10 bases. Trimming took 3 bases from V and 5 from J; bases not matched to a gene: 6. CDR3 size: 15 residues. Germline values: CDR1 SGDLS, CDR2 YYNGEE. The CDR3 region has the DNA TGTGCCAGCAGCGCCCAGCGGGGGGGCGTAGATACGCAGTATTTT. Protein: CASSAQRGGVDTQYF.

This chain uses TRBV18 with TRBJ1-1; tentatively, D is TRBD1 (6 bases). CDR1 is KGHSH and CDR2 is LQKENI in the germline V gene. V lost 6 bases to trimming and J lost 4 bases, with 21 bases between them. The CDR3 runs 16 residues. This CDR3 reads CASSYRPEQGGTEAFF. The CDR3 DNA is TGTGCCAGCTCGTACAGACCAGAACAGGGCGGCACTGAAGCTTTCTTT.

The rearrangement links TRBV2 to TRBJ1-1; D remains ambiguous. The V end lost 6 bases, the J end lost 11 bases, and 22 bases lay between the germline ends. CDR3 length equals 14 residues. The germline CDR1 and CDR2 sequences are SNHLY and FYNNEI. CDR3 sequence: CASRVRDSQIVAFF. For the CDR3, the DNA is TGTGCCAGCAGGGTTCGAGACTCCCAAATCGTGGCTTTCTTT.

The chain carries TRBV6-5 and TRBJ2-5; no definite D call. The germline gives CDR1 MNHEY, CDR2 SVGAGI. Trimming shortened V by 6 bases and J by 4 bases, and 9 bases separated the two germline ends. The CDR3 is 12 amino acids. The chain's CDR3 is CASRRSGETQYF. The CDR3 region has the DNA TGTGCCAGCAGACGGAGTGGAGAGACCCAGTACTTC.

The chain links TRBV11-2 to TRBJ2-1, with D maybe TRBD2 (6 bases). This CDR3 has 15 amino acids. The V end lost 7 bases, the J end lost 2 bases, and 15 bases lay between the germline ends. Looked up from germline, CDR1 is SGHAT and CDR2 is FQNNGV. The CDR3 sequence is CASTTGTGPYNEQFF. The CDR3 DNA sequence: TGTGCCAGCACCACCGGGACTGGACCCTACAATGAGCAGTTCTTC.

The gene calls are TRBV18 and TRBJ1-1; tentative D call: TRBD1 (5 bases). The CDR3 is 14 amino acids. Trimming removed 1 base from V and 5 bases from J, with 11 bases in between. In germline, CDR1 is KGHSH, CDR2 LQKENI. The CDR3 DNA sequence: TGTGCCAGCTCACCACTCCCCCAGGGAACTGAAGCTTTCTTT. Its protein is CASSPLPQGTEAFF.

This chain joins TRBV27 and TRBJ2-1, with 9 bases lining up with TRBD2. Germline V CDR1 and CDR2: MNHEY, SMNVEV (reference sequence). The V segment lost 5 bases and the J segment 0 bases; nucleotides outside the gene matches: 14. The CDR3 has 19 residues. CDR3 in amino acids: CASSRLGLAGPISYNEQFF. As DNA, the CDR3 is TGTGCCAGCAGTCGGTTAGGTCTAGCGGGGCCTATCTCCTACAATGAGCAGTTCTTC.

This chain joins TRBV18 and TRBJ1-3; 8 bases match TRBD1. There are 15 residues in the CDR3. The V gene end was trimmed by 2 bases and the J gene end by 4 bases; junction bases not matched to a gene: 4. Germline V gene sequence: CDR1 KGHSH, CDR2 LQKENI. The CDR3 DNA reads as TGTGCCAGCTCACCATCGACAGGGGACGGAAACACCATATATTTT. Translated, it gives CASSPSTGDGNTIYF. The whole variable domain, remainder taken from reference TRBV18 and TRBJ1-3, is NAGVMQNPRHLVRRRGQEARLRCSPMKGHSHVYWYRQLPEEGLKFMVYLQKENIIDESGMPKERFSAEFPKEGPSILRIQQVVRGDSAAYFCASSPSTGDGNTIYFGEGSWLTVV.

V is TRBV13 and J is TRBJ2-5; 7 nucleotides match TRBD2. This CDR3 has 15 amino acids. The germline V gene has CDR1 PRHDT and CDR2 FYEKMQ (reference sequence). The V gene end was trimmed by 2 bases and the J gene end by 5 bases; junction bases not matched to a gene: 8. The CDR3 loop is CASSLWTSGGETQYF. For the CDR3, the DNA is TGTGCCAGCAGCTTATGGACTAGTGGCGGGGAGACCCAGTACTTC. The full variable domain, in which reference TRBV13 and TRBJ2-5 provide the parts outside the CDR3, is AAGVIQSPRHLIKEKRETATLKCYPIPRHDTVYWYQQGPGQDPQFLISFYEKMQSDKGSIPDRFSAQQFSDYHSELNMSSLELGDSALYFCASSLWTSGGETQYFGPGTRLLVL.

V usage is TRBV2 and J usage is TRBJ2-7, with a possible D match to TRBD2 (5 bases). In germline, CDR1 is SNHLY, CDR2 FYNNEI. With 6 bases removed from V and 4 bases from J, the gap between germline ends came to 13 bases. This CDR3 has 13 residues. The CDR3 loop reads CASRRTTRYEQYF. The CDR3 nucleotides read TGTGCCAGCAGAAGAACCACTAGGTACGAGCAGTACTTC. The full variable domain, in which reference TRBV2 and TRBJ2-7 provide the parts outside the CDR3, is EPEVTQTPSHQVTQMGQEVILRCVPISNHLYFYWYRQILGQKVEFLVSFYNNEISEKSEIFDDQFSVERPDGSNFTLKIRSTKLEDSAMYFCASRRTTRYEQYFGPGTRLTVT.